This T cell receptor (beta chain) comes out of a study of blood T cells in healthy people across ages. Primed by a sample-barcoded 5' primer and a J-beta primer mix, a second PCR proceeded for about 6 to 11 cycles. Through a template-switch adaptor with 12 random nucleotides, each cDNA molecule received a tag. MiXCR was run by TCRdb on the 5' RACE reads, yielding one entry per CDR3 protein. Of 1.5 million to 2 million distinct CDR3 sequences listed, around 40% were seen once; the top ten hold around 23%. Study-wide results and caveats: Greater diversity and more naive CD4+ cells were seen in long-lived donors than in aged donors. Considered underestimates were the diversity estimates obtained from one million T cells.

A remark on this clonotype: Its antigen is not identified.

Germline V gene lookup returns CDR1 MDHEN and CDR2 SYDVKM. The V and J ends lost 7 bases and 0 bases respectively, with 19 bases between them. The CDR3 is 17 residues long. Per individual sample, total RNA of at least 6 micrograms was extracted. The sequencing sample was made of blood. The rearrangement joins TRBV28 to TRBJ1-5, with D perhaps TRBD1 (5 bases). This TCR was sampled from a human donor in good health. The CDR3 DNA reads TGTGCCAGCATCGGGGCAGATGGCAAATATAGCAATCAGCCCCAGCATTTT. Translated, it gives CASIGADGKYSNQPQHF. Using reference TRBV28 and TRBJ1-5 for the parts outside the CDR3, the full variable domain is DVKVTQSSRYLVKRTGEKVFLECVQDMDHENMFWYRQDPGLGLRLIYFSYDVKMKEKGDIPEGYSVSREKKERFSLILESASTNQTSMYLCASIGADGKYSNQPQHFGDGTRLSIL.